These 15 T cell receptor beta chains were sequenced from one sample in a study of cytomegalovirus exposure and HLA in healthy donors. Primers for the PCR totalled 60 Vbeta and 13 Jbeta. Sequenced by immunoSEQ multiplex PCR; TCRdb stores in-frame clones only, minus some. Of about 200,000 clones listed, approximately 80% were seen once; the top ten hold about a sixth. The sequenced sample was PBMCs. The receptors come from a man aged 35-49 years in good health and CMV-seronegative.

The chain joins TRBV9 to TRBJ1-5; 7 positions agree with TRBD1. Losses at the gene ends were 4 bases for V and 4 bases for J; bases not matched to a gene: 5. This CDR3 region has 14 residues. Germline CDR1 reads SGDLS; CDR2 reads YYNGEE. The CDR3 reads CASSSDRVNQPQHF. The DNA of the CDR3 is TGTGCCAGCAGCTCTGACAGGGTGAATCAGCCCCAGCATTTT.

In its sample, this clone was seen a few times. The J gene is TRBJ2-2, the V gene TRBV29-1; 7 bases map to TRBD2. Germline lookup yields CDR1 SQVTM and CDR2 ANQGSEA. This CDR3 has 13 residues. V was clipped by 5 bases and J by 6 bases; unmatched bases: 6. The CDR3 DNA sequence: TGCAGCGTTAAAGCTAGCGGTTCCGGGGAGCTGTTTTTT. Translation: CSVKASGSGELFF.

The chain is built from TRBV5-5 and TRBJ1-6; the D gene is possibly TRBD1 (5 bases). Germline assignment: CDR1 SGHKS and CDR2 YYEKEE (reference sequence). CDR3 length: 17 residues. With 0 bases removed from V and 9 bases from J, the gap between germline ends came to 19 bases. CDR3 sequence: CASSLVPPGEVGSPLHF. The CDR3 DNA reads TGTGCCAGCAGCTTGGTGCCCCCGGGGGAGGTTGGTTCACCCCTCCACTTT.

This chain connects TRBV4-2 to TRBJ2-7; the match to TRBD2 covers 11 bases. Germline CDR1 and CDR2: LGHNA and YNFKEQ. CDR3 length: 16 amino acids. After removal of 1 base from V and 2 bases from J, the junction contained 4 bases not matched to a gene. The CDR3 sequence is CASSQVGTSGPYEQYF. CDR3 sequence (DNA): TGTGCCAGCAGCCAAGTCGGGACTAGCGGACCCTACGAGCAGTACTTC.

The V and J genes are TRBV7-2 and TRBJ2-7; D ambiguous. Germline V gene lookup returns CDR1 SGHTA and CDR2 FQGNSA. The CDR3 has 14 residues. Trimming cost V 1 base and J 4 bases, with 11 bases left between them. The CDR3 reads CASSLGLITYEQYF. The CDR3 bases are TGTGCCAGCAGCTTAGGACTGATAACGTACGAGCAGTACTTC.

The J gene is TRBJ2-1, the V gene TRBV13; perhaps TRBD1 as D (5 bases). This CDR3 region has 16 residues. Per germline, CDR1 PRHDT and CDR2 FYEKMQ (reference sequence). The ends were cut back, 0 bases at V and 7 bases at J, with 16 bases in the middle. In DNA form, the CDR3 reads TGTGCCAGCAGCTTAGGCCGGACAATAATGGCGAATGAGCAGTTCTTC. Encoded protein: CASSLGRTIMANEQFF.

The chain joins TRBV16 to TRBJ1-1, with TRBD1 matching over 7 bases. CDR3 size: 13 residues. J was trimmed by 1 base and V by 4 bases; bases with no gene match: 0. Germline lookup yields CDR1 KGHSY and CDR2 FQNENV. This CDR3 is CASSRTGNTEAFF. CDR3 in DNA: TGTGCCAGCAGCCGGACAGGGAACACTGAAGCTTTCTTT.

The chain is built from TRBV6-1 and TRBJ1-2, with D tentatively TRBD1 (5 bases). This CDR3 is 15 amino acids long. Germline lookup yields CDR1 MNHNS and CDR2 SASEGT. Trimming pared 2 bases from V and 4 bases from J, leaving 14 bases between. The CDR3 region has the DNA TGTGCCAGCAGTGAATTGGGGGAGGCGCTCTATGGCTACACCTTC. Its protein is CASSELGEALYGYTF.

V is TRBV7-9 and J is TRBJ1-3; the D is unclear. The CDR3 contains 12 residues. Trimming removed 5 bases from V and 7 bases from J, with 9 bases in between. From germline, CDR1 is SEHNR and CDR2 FQNEAQ (reference sequence). The CDR3 loop reads CASSPTGNTIYF. As DNA, the CDR3 is TGTGCCAGCAGCCCCACCGGGAACACCATATATTTT.

This CDR3 reads CASSSDRERTPYEQYF. CDR3 nucleotide sequence: TGTGCCAGCAGTTCCGACAGGGAACGGACACCCTACGAGCAGTACTTC. The chain joins TRBV5-4 to TRBJ2-7; 7 nucleotides agree with TRBD1. Germline loops: CDR1 SGHNT, CDR2 YYREEE (reference sequence). The CDR3 consists of 16 residues. J gave up 2 bases and V 5 bases, and 13 bases lay outside the gene matches.

This clone has only a few counts. The CDR3 DNA reads TGTGCCAGCAGTACAGGGTTTTTGGGGAACACTGAAGCTTTCTTT. This encodes CASSTGFLGNTEAFF. The chain combines TRBV27 with TRBJ1-1, with a tentative D call TRBD1 (6 bases). CDR1 is MNHEY and CDR2 is SMNVEV in the germline V gene (reference sequence). The CDR3 is 15 amino acids. The V gene lost 5 bases and the J gene lost 1 base, with 14 bases spanning the gap.

This chain uses TRBV9 with TRBJ1-3, with D unclear. There are 15 residues in the CDR3. CDR1 and CDR2 (germline): SGDLS, YYNGEE. The ends were cut back, 4 bases at V and 8 bases at J, with 19 bases in the middle. CDR3 in DNA: TGTGCCAGCAGCCCCCAGACACCTCCGCGGGACACCATATATTTT. Encoded protein: CASSPQTPPRDTIYF.

The chain combines TRBV10-3 with TRBJ2-7; D is uncertain. Trimming left V 2 bases short and J 3 bases short, with 11 bases between. CDR1 and CDR2 (germline): ENHRY, SYGVKD. The CDR3 loop spans 14 amino acids. The CDR3 sequence: CAISEPALDYEQYF. The CDR3 region has the DNA TGTGCCATCAGTGAGCCCGCGCTCGACTACGAGCAGTACTTC.

The chain couples TRBV11-2 to TRBJ1-5; tentatively, D is TRBD1 (5 bases). Germline CDR1 reads SGHAT; CDR2 reads FQNNGV. The CDR3 is 14 amino acids. V was cut by 6 bases and J by 4 bases, with 13 bases left in between. DNA for the CDR3: TGTGCCAGCAGTCGGGGGAGTGGGAATCAGCCCCAGCATTTT. Translating it yields CASSRGSGNQPQHF.

This clone has only one observation. The rearrangement uses TRBV6-4 and TRBJ2-3; no firm D call. The V and J ends lost 4 bases and 2 bases respectively, with 7 bases between them. The CDR3 length is 13 residues. Germline V gives CDR1 MRHNA, CDR2 SNTAGT. For the CDR3, the DNA is TGTGCCAGCAGTGTTACTTTCACAGATACGCAGTATTTT. Residues: CASSVTFTDTQYF.